Listed below are T cell receptor beta chains from one sample, sequenced in a study of cytomegalovirus exposure and HLA in healthy donors. Assay used: immunoSEQ multiplex PCR; TCRdb lists only in-frame clones, some missing. The table has 200,000 or so clones, 75% to 80% seen once; the top ten hold 1.5% to 2%. The source material was PBMCs. The origin of the receptors is a man younger than 35 in good health and CMV-seronegative. The conserved cysteine and the conserved F or W are not part of the CDR3 here.

v_gene: TRBV6-5; j_gene: TRBJ2-3; CDR3aa: ASSYPGLAGTDTQY
v_gene: TRBV19; j_gene: TRBJ2-5; CDR3aa: ASSGENQETQY
v_gene: TRBV11-2; j_gene: TRBJ2-7; CDR3aa: ASSFPGQGMYEQY
v_gene: TRBV5-1; j_gene: .; CDR3aa: ASSLASGTGYTYEQY
v_gene: TRBV30; j_gene: TRBJ1-1; CDR3aa: AWIARYDTEAF
v_gene: TRBV7-7; j_gene: TRBJ2-5; CDR3aa: ASSRGLAGVKETQY
v_gene: TRBV9; j_gene: TRBJ2-6; CDR3aa: ASSPLPGANVLT
v_gene: TRBV12-5; j_gene: TRBJ2-1; CDR3aa: ASGQGGPTHEQF
v_gene: TRBV2; j_gene: TRBJ1-1; CDR3aa: ASRPTGVNTEAF
v_gene: TRBV28; j_gene: TRBJ1-1; CDR3aa: ASSLRQVIYEAF
v_gene: TRBV4-3; j_gene: TRBJ2-3; CDR3aa: ASSQAPTVAGRSQY
v_gene: TRBV12-5; j_gene: TRBJ1-1; CDR3aa: ASGSPGTMNTEAF
v_gene: TRBV10-3; j_gene: TRBJ2-3; CDR3aa: AISELTSGRGTDTQY
v_gene: TRBV7-2; j_gene: TRBJ2-2; CDR3aa: ASSRGGTRNTGELF
v_gene: TRBV7-9; j_gene: TRBJ2-7; CDR3aa: ASSPASGHSYEQY
v_gene: TRBV5-8; j_gene: TRBJ1-6; CDR3aa: ASSLGTGFRSPLH
v_gene: TRBV7-8; j_gene: TRBJ2-7; CDR3aa: ASSGPGQVAEQY
v_gene: TRBV28; j_gene: TRBJ2-6; CDR3aa: ASSTNTPGTAKSGANVLT
v_gene: TRBV7-3; j_gene: TRBJ2-2; CDR3aa: ASSPQLNTGELF
v_gene: TRBV4-1; j_gene: TRBJ1-5; CDR3aa: ASSQDQGESNQPQH
v_gene: TRBV6-1; j_gene: TRBJ2-7; CDR3aa: ASSVRDISYEQY
v_gene: TRBV6-1; j_gene: TRBJ2-2; CDR3aa: ASSPRQGVTGELF
v_gene: TRBV7-2; j_gene: TRBJ2-7; CDR3aa: ASSLISASEQY
v_gene: TRBV10-3; j_gene: TRBJ1-1; CDR3aa: AISRQGGNTEAF
v_gene: TRBV5-4; j_gene: TRBJ2-7; CDR3aa: ASSLKGQVREGGGYEQY
v_gene: TRBV6-1; j_gene: TRBJ2-3; CDR3aa: ASRFRGADTQY
v_gene: TRBV18; j_gene: TRBJ2-5; CDR3aa: ASSPNKLAGGQETQY
v_gene: TRBV18; j_gene: TRBJ1-1; CDR3aa: ASSRETALLNTEAF
v_gene: TRBV7-3; j_gene: TRBJ1-1; CDR3aa: ASSQSGTSTEAF
v_gene: TRBV5-1; j_gene: TRBJ1-4; CDR3aa: ASSSQGEVGKLF
v_gene: TRBV7-2; j_gene: .; CDR3aa: ASSSYPGQGRDEQY
v_gene: TRBV19; j_gene: TRBJ1-6; CDR3aa: ASSLRPGQNSPLH
v_gene: TRBV19; j_gene: TRBJ1-2; CDR3aa: ASSIDREVANGYT
v_gene: TRBV7-8; j_gene: TRBJ1-4; CDR3aa: ASSSRGQANEKLS
v_gene: TRBV11-2; j_gene: TRBJ2-7; CDR3aa: ASSLSSYEQY
v_gene: TRBV6-1; j_gene: TRBJ2-3; CDR3aa: ASGSPGYTDTQY
v_gene: TRBV6-5; j_gene: TRBJ2-6; CDR3aa: ASSEGSGANVLT
v_gene: TRBV27; j_gene: TRBJ2-7; CDR3aa: ASSADKISYEQY
v_gene: TRBV7-6; j_gene: TRBJ2-7; CDR3aa: ASSLGALYEQY
v_gene: TRBV7-9; j_gene: TRBJ1-5; CDR3aa: ASSLDRGGHQPQH
v_gene: TRBV6-5; j_gene: TRBJ2-7; CDR3aa: ASSFPGQGVYEQY
v_gene: TRBV2; j_gene: TRBJ1-4; CDR3aa: ASSEALTVNEKLF
v_gene: TRBV30; j_gene: TRBJ2-2; CDR3aa: AWNAGAGELF
v_gene: TRBV25-1; j_gene: TRBJ1-1; CDR3aa: ASSDRDRPHYEAF
v_gene: TRBV7-9; j_gene: TRBJ2-7; CDR3aa: ASSPELGEAYEQY
v_gene: TRBV19; j_gene: TRBJ2-6; CDR3aa: ASSPWRDSIYTSGANVLT
v_gene: TRBV4-3; j_gene: TRBJ2-7; CDR3aa: ASSQWAGPYEQY
v_gene: TRBV18; j_gene: TRBJ1-1; CDR3aa: ASSQTIGTGGNTEAF
v_gene: TRBV6-5; j_gene: TRBJ2-7; CDR3aa: ASSYGAGSSYEQY
v_gene: TRBV5-4; j_gene: TRBJ1-2; CDR3aa: ASSPGQGGNYGYT